The source of this TCR beta chain is a study of blood T cell repertoires in COVID-19. Study as a whole: The cDNA or gDNA used as material had been derived from T cells, B-cell-depleted T cells, or PBMCs.

Only in-frame clones appear in the TCRdb table, and some are missing; sequencing was by immunoSEQ multiplex PCR. In the table there are 400,000 to 450,000 clones, 85% to 90% of which are singletons. This CDR3 has 16 amino acids. Germline CDR1 reads MGHRA; CDR2 reads YSYEKL. The V gene lost 0 bases and the J gene lost 8 bases, with 19 bases spanning the gap. The specimen sequenced was peripheral blood. V is TRBV4-1 and J is TRBJ1-2, with TRBD1 as a possible D gene (5 bases). The receptor's source is a man younger than 30 with COVID-19, enrolled during active disease. CDR3 bases: TGCGCCAGCAGCCAAGAGGGGTCCGCAGGGCCCATCGGCTACACCTTC. This gives the protein CASSQEGSAGPIGYTF.